This TCR beta chain was retrieved from a study of CD8 T cells in Susac syndrome. cDNA came from about 0.46 to 1 ug RNA primed by random hexamers. The amplification used immunoSEQ multiplex PCR on TCR beta CDR3; it spanned 54 Vbeta and 13 Jbeta. One entry per CDR3 protein results from TCRdb running MiXCR on the immunoSEQ multiplex PCR reads. The sample consists of about 180,000 distinct CDR3 sequences, roughly 96% of them appearing once. This CDR3 has 14 amino acids. V lost 5 bases, J lost 9 bases, and 5 bases stayed unmatched. CDR1 is SEHNR, CDR2 FQNEAQ, per germline (reference sequence). This rearrangement joins TRBV7-9 to TRBJ2-1, with 12 bases identical to TRBD2. The sequencing input was CD8+ T cells from PBMCs. This sequence originates from a human donor with multiple sclerosis. The CDR3 sequence: CASSASGRGGEQFF. The CDR3 DNA reads as TGTGCCAGCAGCGCTAGCGGGAGGGGGGGTGAGCAGTTCTTC.